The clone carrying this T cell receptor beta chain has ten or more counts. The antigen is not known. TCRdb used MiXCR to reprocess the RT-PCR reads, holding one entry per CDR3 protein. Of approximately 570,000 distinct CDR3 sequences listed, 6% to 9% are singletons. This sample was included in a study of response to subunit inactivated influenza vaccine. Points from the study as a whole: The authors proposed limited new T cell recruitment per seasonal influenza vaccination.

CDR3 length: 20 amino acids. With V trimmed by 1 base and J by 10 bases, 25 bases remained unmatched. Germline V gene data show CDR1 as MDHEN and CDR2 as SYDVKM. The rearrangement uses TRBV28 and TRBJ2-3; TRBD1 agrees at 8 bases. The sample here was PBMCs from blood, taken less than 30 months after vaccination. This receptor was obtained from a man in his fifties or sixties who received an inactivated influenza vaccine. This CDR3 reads CASSLFSGQGSTGFDNSQYF. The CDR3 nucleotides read TGTGCCAGCAGTTTATTTTCCGGACAGGGCAGTACGGGGTTCGATAATTCGCAGTATTTT.